Presented here are 25 T cell receptor beta chains from one specimen sequenced in a study of T cells in Graves' hyperthyroidism and ophthalmopathy. Template material for amplifying TCR beta CDR3 regions consisted of RNA transcripts. HTBI primers were the set used in a first-round RT-PCR of the TCR CDR3. TCRdb re-called the multiplex PCR reads with MiXCR, one entry per CDR3 protein. The sample consists of hundreds of thousands of distinct CDR3 sequences, 38% of them appearing once. The sample consisted of blood. Receptors were obtained from a man in his late teens or twenties with Graves' hyperthyroidism.

This clonotype has ten or more counts. The gene calls are TRBV24-1 and TRBJ1-1; a weak D match, TRBD1 (5 bases). The V end was cut by 8 bases, the J end by 4 bases, with 16 bases between. The CDR3 extends over 14 amino acids. CDR1 KGHDR and CDR2 SFDVKD come from the germline V gene. CDR3: CATISRGEGTEAFF. DNA for the CDR3: TGTGCCACCATTTCGAGGGGCGAGGGCACTGAAGCTTTCTTT.

The chain uses TRBV20-1 and TRBJ1-5; 12 positions agree with TRBD1. V was clipped by 7 bases and J by 5 bases; unmatched bases: 12. The CDR3 is 16 residues long. Germline loops: CDR1 DFQATT, CDR2 SNEGSKA (reference sequence). This CDR3 is CSVTVRDRGLHQPQHF. The CDR3 bases are TGCAGTGTAACGGTCCGGGACAGGGGGCTCCATCAGCCCCAGCATTTT.

This clonotype came up many times. This sequence joins TRBV24-1 and TRBJ2-2; TRBD1 agrees at 7 bases. V shed 9 bases and J 3 bases; nucleotides not matched to a gene: 0. This CDR3 has 12 amino acids. CDR1 KGHDR and CDR2 SFDVKD come from the germline V gene. The CDR3 DNA sequence: TGTGCCACCCAGGGGGACACCGGGGAGCTGTTTTTT. Protein product: CATQGDTGELFF.

There are many counts of this clonotype. The CDR3 loop is CASSSATGPSYEQYF. CDR3 in DNA: TGTGCCAGCAGCTCTGCGACAGGGCCTTCCTACGAGCAGTACTTC. V usage is TRBV7-9 and J usage is TRBJ2-7, with 7 bases fitting TRBD1. V shed 4 bases, J shed 1 base, and the junction held 7 bases outside the gene matches. Germline values: CDR1 SEHNR, CDR2 FQNEAQ (reference sequence). The CDR3 totals 15 residues.

V is TRBV11-2 and J is TRBJ1-6, with D possibly matching TRBD1 (6 bases). CDR1 SGHAT and CDR2 FQNNGV come from the germline V gene. This CDR3 spans 16 amino acids. Trimming removed 3 bases at V and 3 bases at J, with 12 bases between. The CDR3 is CASSFSTGIYNSPLHF. Here the CDR3 DNA reads TGTGCCAGCAGCTTTAGTACAGGGATCTATAATTCACCCCTCCACTTT.

This clonotype was found once. This chain connects TRBV9 to TRBJ1-2; D might be TRBD1 (6 bases). The germline CDR1 and CDR2 sequences are SGDLS and YYNGEE. Trimming cost V 4 bases and J 6 bases, with 19 bases left between them. This CDR3 is built from 15 residues. The CDR3 is CASSREQGFLDGYTF. The CDR3 region has the DNA TGTGCCAGCAGCCGCGAGCAGGGGTTCCTTGATGGCTACACCTTC.

The J gene is TRBJ2-2, the V gene TRBV11-2; D is unresolved. The CDR3 extends over 15 amino acids. The V gene lost 4 bases and the J gene lost 4 bases, with 13 bases spanning the gap. Germline-derived CDR1 and CDR2 are SGHAT and FQNNGV. The CDR3: CASSSLLGSTGELFF. As DNA, the CDR3 is TGTGCCAGCAGCTCGCTGCTAGGGTCCACCGGGGAGCTGTTTTTT.

The V gene is TRBV19, the J gene TRBJ2-6, with D hard to call. The CDR3 totals 15 residues. Trimming shortened V by 5 bases and J by 2 bases, and 10 bases separated the two germline ends. The V gene's germline CDR1 is LNHDA and CDR2 SQIVND (reference sequence). CDR3 region: CASSAYLPGANVLTF. The DNA of the CDR3 is TGTGCCAGTAGTGCCTACCTCCCTGGGGCCAACGTCCTGACTTTC.

The chain links TRBV10-3 to TRBJ1-2, with 10 bases identical to TRBD1. V trimming: 10 bases; J trimming: 2 bases; junction bases outside the gene matches: 4. The CDR3 runs 13 residues. Germline-derived CDR1 and CDR2 are ENHRY and SYGVKD. This chain's CDR3 is CATGTGENYGYTF. The CDR3 bases are TGTGCCACCGGGACAGGGGAAAACTATGGCTACACCTTC.

The J gene is TRBJ2-2, the V gene TRBV10-3; D is unclear. The V gene's germline CDR1 is ENHRY and CDR2 SYGVKD. With 4 bases removed from V and 4 bases from J, the gap between germline ends came to 7 bases. This CDR3 has 13 amino acids. CDR3 region: CAISASATGELFF. CDR3 sequence (DNA): TGTGCCATCAGTGCTAGTGCCACCGGGGAGCTGTTTTTT.

The CDR3 region is CASLWLAGDNEQFF. The CDR3 DNA sequence: TGTGCCAGCCTCTGGCTAGCGGGAGACAATGAGCAGTTCTTC. The V gene is TRBV7-2, the J gene TRBJ2-1; 10 bases fit TRBD2. The CDR3 length is 14 residues. CDR1 is SGHTA and CDR2 is FQGNSA in the germline V gene. J lost 5 bases, V lost 8 bases, and 6 bases had no gene match.

The chain links TRBV29-1 to TRBJ2-2, with D perhaps being TRBD1 or TRBD2 (5 bases each). The V end was cut by 2 bases, the J end by 2 bases, with 15 bases between. CDR3 length equals 16 residues. Germline V CDR1 and CDR2: SQVTM, ANQGSEA. For the CDR3, the DNA is TGCAGCGTTGAATCCCCGGGGCAAGGAAACACCGGGGAGCTGTTTTTT. This sequence encodes CSVESPGQGNTGELFF.

J is TRBJ2-7 and V is TRBV2; the D gene is possibly TRBD2 (5 bases). The germline V gene encodes CDR1 SNHLY and CDR2 FYNNEI. Deletions cut 6 bases from V and 0 bases from J, with 12 bases between. The CDR3 is 14 amino acids. The CDR3 DNA reads TGTGCCAGCAGGGTCGGGGTTAGCTCCTACGAGCAGTACTTC. It codes for CASRVGVSSYEQYF.

This clonotype was recorded at least ten times. The chain recombines TRBV6-5 with TRBJ1-6; D unclear. V was cut by 7 bases and J by 8 bases, with 12 bases left in between. This CDR3 has 13 amino acids. Per germline, CDR1 MNHEY and CDR2 SVGAGI. Written as DNA, the CDR3 is TGTGCCAGCATGGAGGACGGGGATTCACCCCTCCACTTT. As protein: CASMEDGDSPLHF.

CDR3 protein: CAAGTQYF. The CDR3 DNA is TGTGCAGCGGGGACCCAGTACTTC. This chain uses TRBV3-1 with TRBJ2-5; a weak D match, TRBD2 (6 bases). There are 8 residues in the CDR3. CDR1 is LGHDT, CDR2 YNNKEL, per germline (reference sequence).

Of note for this clonotype: This may stem from a read error, because a much larger clone lies one nucleotide away. The chain employs TRBV9 and TRBJ2-5, with D possibly matching TRBD2 (5 bases). Germline CDR1 SGDLS, CDR2 YYNGEE. The CDR3 consists of 14 residues. The CDR3 region has the DNA TGTGCCAGCGGCGTAGGGCTTAGCGCGGAGACCCAGTACTTC. It codes for CASGVGLSAETQYF.

The chain is built from TRBV2 and TRBJ2-1; the D call may be TRBD1 or TRBD2 (5 bases each). Deletions cut 6 bases from V and 8 bases from J, with 11 bases between. CDR1 and CDR2 from the germline V gene are SNHLY and FYNNEI. This CDR3 contains 12 residues. CDR3 protein: CASSFPGHEQFF. CDR3 bases: TGTGCCAGCAGCTTCCCGGGGCATGAGCAGTTCTTC.

This clonotype appeared many times. The chain uses TRBV29-1 and TRBJ1-3, with D tentatively TRBD1 (5 bases). Trimming stripped 1 base from V and 0 bases from J, with 16 bases between. The germline CDR1 and CDR2 sequences are SQVTM and ANQGSEA. This CDR3 is 17 amino acids long. As DNA, the CDR3 is TGCAGCGTTGAAGTTACGTCGACAGCTCTCTCTGGAAACACCATATATTTT. Translated: CSVEVTSTALSGNTIYF.

For this clonotype: Compared with germline, one end of the junction differs, possibly owing to a read error. The chain has TRBV4-1 and TRBJ1-5; no clear D. This CDR3 comprises 15 residues. The germline gives CDR1 MGHRA, CDR2 YSYEKL. In DNA, the CDR3 is TGTGCCAGCAGCCAAGAGGGTAGAAGCAATCAGCCCCAGCATTTT. Translated, it gives CASSQEGRSNQPQHF.

This clonotype was counted a few times. The chain combines TRBV29-1 with TRBJ1-3; no firm D call. Germline V lookup: CDR1 SQVTM, CDR2 ANQGSEA. The CDR3 consists of 11 residues. The V gene lost 6 bases and the J gene lost 4 bases, with 7 bases spanning the gap. The chain's CDR3 is CSVSGGNTIYF. The CDR3 nucleotides are TGCAGCGTCTCGGGGGGAAACACCATATATTTT.

Details on this clonotype: One junction end does not reproduce the germline sequence, and a read error may be involved. The chain combines TRBV11-2 with TRBJ2-5; the D call may be TRBD1 or TRBD2 (5 bases each). The CDR3 has 14 amino acids. CDR1 and CDR2 (germline): SGHAT, FQNNGV. The CDR3 sequence is CASKVGTVREAQYF. In DNA, the CDR3 is TGTGCCAGCAAGGTGGGGACGGTTCGAGAGGCCCAGTACTTC.

The chain joins TRBV14 to TRBJ1-5, with TRBD1 matching over 10 bases. CDR1 SGHDN and CDR2 FVKESK come from the germline V gene. The CDR3 spans 20 residues. V shed 1 base and J 7 bases; nucleotides not matched to a gene: 19. The CDR3 DNA reads as TGTGCCAGCAGCCAAGCACGTACCGGGACAGGGGTGCCCCCAAGCCAGCCCCAGCATTTT. Translated, it gives CASSQARTGTGVPPSQPQHF.

The chain combines TRBV9 with TRBJ2-7; TRBD2 agrees at 7 bases. Losses at the gene ends were 0 bases for V and 5 bases for J; bases not matched to a gene: 5. Germline V gives CDR1 SGDLS, CDR2 YYNGEE. This CDR3 is built from 14 residues. CDR3 residues: CASSVATSPNEQYF. The CDR3 DNA sequence: TGTGCCAGCAGCGTAGCGACTAGCCCAAACGAGCAGTACTTC. Together with reference TRBV9 and TRBJ2-7, the CDR3 gives the full variable domain: DSGVTQTPKHLITATGQRVTLRCSPRSGDLSVYWYQQSLDQGLQFLIQYYNGEERAKGNILERFSAQQFPDLHSELNLSSLELGDSALYFCASSVATSPNEQYFGPGTRLTVT.

The genes are TRBV7-8 and TRBJ2-7; 7 positions agree with TRBD2. This CDR3 region has 15 residues. Germline V CDR1 and CDR2: SGHVS, FQNEAQ. The V gene end was trimmed by 4 bases and the J gene end by 0 bases; junction bases not matched to a gene: 6. As DNA, the CDR3 is TGTGCCAGCAGCTCCGGGGGGTCACCCTCCTACGAGCAGTACTTC. This translates into CASSSGGSPSYEQYF.

This clonotype was found many times. The gene calls are TRBV19 and TRBJ1-4; 7 bases align to TRBD1. Germline V gene data show CDR1 as LNHDA and CDR2 as SQIVND (reference sequence). The CDR3 has 14 amino acids. Trimming removed 7 bases from V and 8 bases from J; junction bases left unmatched: 10. CDR3 loop: CASNPGQETEKLFF. The CDR3 nucleotides are TGTGCCAGTAATCCAGGACAGGAGACCGAAAAACTGTTTTTT.